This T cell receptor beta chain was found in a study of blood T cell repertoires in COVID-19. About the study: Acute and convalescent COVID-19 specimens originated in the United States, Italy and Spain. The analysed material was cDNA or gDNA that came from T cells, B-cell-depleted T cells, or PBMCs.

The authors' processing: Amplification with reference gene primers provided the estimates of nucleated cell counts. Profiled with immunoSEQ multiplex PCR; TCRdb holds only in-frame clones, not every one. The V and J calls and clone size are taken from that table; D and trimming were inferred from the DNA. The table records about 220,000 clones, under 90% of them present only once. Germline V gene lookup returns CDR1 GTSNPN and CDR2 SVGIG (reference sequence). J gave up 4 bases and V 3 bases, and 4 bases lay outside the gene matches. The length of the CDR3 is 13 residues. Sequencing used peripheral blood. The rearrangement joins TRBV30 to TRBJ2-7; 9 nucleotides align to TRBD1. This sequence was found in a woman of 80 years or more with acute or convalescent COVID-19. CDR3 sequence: CAWRRTGVYEQYF. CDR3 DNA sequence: TGTGCCTGGAGGCGGACAGGGGTTTACGAGCAGTACTTC.